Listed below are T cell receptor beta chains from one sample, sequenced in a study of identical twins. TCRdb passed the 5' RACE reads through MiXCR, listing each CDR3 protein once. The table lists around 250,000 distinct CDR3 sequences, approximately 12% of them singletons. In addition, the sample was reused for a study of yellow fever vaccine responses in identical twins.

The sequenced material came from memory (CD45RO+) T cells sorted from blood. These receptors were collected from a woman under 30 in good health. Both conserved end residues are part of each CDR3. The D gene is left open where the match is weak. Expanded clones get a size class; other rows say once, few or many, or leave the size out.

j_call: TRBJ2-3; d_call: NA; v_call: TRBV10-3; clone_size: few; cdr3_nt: TGTGCCATCAGTGAGTCGTACGGCCATCGCACAGATACGCAGTATTTT; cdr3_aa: CAISESYGHRTDTQYF
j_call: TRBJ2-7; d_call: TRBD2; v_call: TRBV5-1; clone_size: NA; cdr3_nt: TGCGCCAGCACGGCGGGGGGCACTAGCTCCTACGAGCAGTACTTC; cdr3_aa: CASTAGGTSSYEQYF
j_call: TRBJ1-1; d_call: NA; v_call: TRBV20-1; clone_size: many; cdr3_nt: TGCAGTGCTAGAGTTTCCTCAACAGGGTTTTTGCATCTAACTGAAGCTTTCTTT; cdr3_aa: CSARVSSTGFLHLTEAFF
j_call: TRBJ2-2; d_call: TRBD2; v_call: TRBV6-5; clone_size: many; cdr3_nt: TGTGCCAGCAGTTATGTTGTCCTAGCGGGAGTTGACGGGGAGCTGTTTTTT; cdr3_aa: CASSYVVLAGVDGELFF
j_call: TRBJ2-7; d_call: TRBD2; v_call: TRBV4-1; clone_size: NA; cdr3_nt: TGCGCCAGCAGCCAGGCCGGGACTAGCGGGATTGGACAGTACTTC; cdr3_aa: CASSQAGTSGIGQYF
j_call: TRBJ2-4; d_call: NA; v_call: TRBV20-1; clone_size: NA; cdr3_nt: TGCAGTGCTAGCAGGCTGGGGGCCAAAAACATTCAGTACTTC; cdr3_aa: CSASRLGAKNIQYF
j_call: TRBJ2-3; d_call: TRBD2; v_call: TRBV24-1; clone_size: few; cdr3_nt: TGTGCCACCAGTGATCCTGGCCGGGGGGTTAGCACAGATACGCAGTATTTT; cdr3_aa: CATSDPGRGVSTDTQYF
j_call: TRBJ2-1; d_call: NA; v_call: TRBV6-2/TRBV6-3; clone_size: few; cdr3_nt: TGTGCCAGCAGTTACTCCCGGGGGAATGAGCAGTTCTTC; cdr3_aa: CASSYSRGNEQFF
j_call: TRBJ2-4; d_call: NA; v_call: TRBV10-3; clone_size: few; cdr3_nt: TGTGCCATCAGTGAAGGTCAGGGGAGCAAAAACATTCAGTACTTC; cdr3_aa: CAISEGQGSKNIQYF
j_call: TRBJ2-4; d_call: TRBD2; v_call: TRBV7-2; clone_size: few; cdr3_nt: TGTGCCAGCAGCCTCCGGACTAGCGGGAACATTCAGTACTTC; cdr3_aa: CASSLRTSGNIQYF
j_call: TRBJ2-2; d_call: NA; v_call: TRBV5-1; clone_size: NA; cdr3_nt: TGCGCCAGCAGCTTAACGAGACCCACCGGGGAGCTGTTTTTT; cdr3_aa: CASSLTRPTGELFF
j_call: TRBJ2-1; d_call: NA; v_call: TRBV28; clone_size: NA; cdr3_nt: TGTGCCAGCAGTCTCGCAGGGGATCCCTCCTACAATGAGCAGTTCTTC; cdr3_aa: CASSLAGDPSYNEQFF
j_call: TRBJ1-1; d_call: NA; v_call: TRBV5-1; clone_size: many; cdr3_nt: TGCGCCAGCAGCCGGACAGACACTGAAGCTTTCTTT; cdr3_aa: CASSRTDTEAFF
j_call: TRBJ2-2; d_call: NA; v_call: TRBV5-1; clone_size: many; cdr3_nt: TGCGCCAGCAGCTTGGGGGCAGGGATCAACACCGGGGAGCTGTTTTTT; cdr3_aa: CASSLGAGINTGELFF
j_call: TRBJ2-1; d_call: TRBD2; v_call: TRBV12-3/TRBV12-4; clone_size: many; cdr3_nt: TGTGCCAGCACCGTCAGAACTAGCGGGAGCAATGAGCAGTTCTTC; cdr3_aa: CASTVRTSGSNEQFF
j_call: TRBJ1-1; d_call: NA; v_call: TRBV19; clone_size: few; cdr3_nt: TGTGCCAGTAGTATATTGGGGAATGAAGCTTTCTTT; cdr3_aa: CASSILGNEAFF
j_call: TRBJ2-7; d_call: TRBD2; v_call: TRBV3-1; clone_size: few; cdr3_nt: TGTGCCAGCAGCCAAGATCTCCTAGCGGGAACCTACGAGCAGTACTTC; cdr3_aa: CASSQDLLAGTYEQYF
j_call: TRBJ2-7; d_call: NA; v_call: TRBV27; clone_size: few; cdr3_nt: TGTGCCAGCAGTTTAGGGGTTGCACCAGGCTCCTACGAGCAGTACTTC; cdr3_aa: CASSLGVAPGSYEQYF
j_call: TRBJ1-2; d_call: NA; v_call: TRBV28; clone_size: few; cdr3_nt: TGTGCCAGCAGTTCCTTACAGGAGGAGGTCTACTATGGCTACACCTTC; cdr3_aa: CASSSLQEEVYYGYTF
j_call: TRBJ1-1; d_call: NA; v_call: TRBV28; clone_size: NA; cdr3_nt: TGTGCCAGCAGTTGCAGGGGATCGGGGTGCACTGAAGCTTTCTTT; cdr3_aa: CASSCRGSGCTEAFF
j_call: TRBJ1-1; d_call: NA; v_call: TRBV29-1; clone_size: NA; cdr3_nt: TGCAGCCCGAGGATCGGGGCGGGTGAAGCTTTCTTT; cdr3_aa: CSPRIGAGEAFF
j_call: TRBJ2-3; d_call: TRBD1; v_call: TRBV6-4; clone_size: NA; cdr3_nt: TGTGCCAGCAGTGATACAGGGGGCAGGGATACGCAGTATTTT; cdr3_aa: CASSDTGGRDTQYF
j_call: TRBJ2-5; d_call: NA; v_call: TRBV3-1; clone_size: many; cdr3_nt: TGTGCCACCACTAGAACTGGAGAGACCCAGTACTTC; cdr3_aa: CATTRTGETQYF
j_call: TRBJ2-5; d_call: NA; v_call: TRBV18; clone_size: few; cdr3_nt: TGTGCCAGCTCACCACTACCAGGATTCCAAGAGACCCAGTACTTC; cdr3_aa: CASSPLPGFQETQYF
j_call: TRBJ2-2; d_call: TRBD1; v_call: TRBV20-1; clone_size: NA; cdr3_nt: TGCAGTGCTAGAGATTCTTCTGACAGGGTGAACACCGGGGAGCTGTTTTTT; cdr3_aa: CSARDSSDRVNTGELFF
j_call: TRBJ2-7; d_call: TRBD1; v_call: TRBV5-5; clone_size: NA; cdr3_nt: TGTGCCAGCAGCCCGACCGGGGACAGGGGGCGTTACGAGCAGTACTTC; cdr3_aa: CASSPTGDRGRYEQYF